This T cell receptor (beta chain) comes out of a study of T cell responses to AZD1222 COVID-19 vaccine (dated by TCRdb to about 2021). Notes on the research overall: AZD1222 recipients whose second dose came at about 4 weeks and those whose second dose came at about 12 weeks were combined into one group, since spike-specific TCR depth and breadth did not differ between the two schedules. A total of about 230 trial participants underwent TCR sequencing, of whom approximately 210 received two doses of AZD1222 and some 25 received two doses of the MenACWY control vaccine. Enrollment into the trials was organized by age into subgroups of 18-55, 56-69 and 70-plus years, and those subgroups contained roughly 150, 30 and 60 TCR-sequenced participants, respectively.

The junction carries 10 bases between V and J, which are trimmed by 1 base and 7 bases respectively. As encoded in the germline V gene, CDR1 is KGHDR while CDR2 is SFDVKD. Inclusive of the bounding cysteine and phenylalanine, the CDR3 is 14 residues long. Only the CDR3 DNA stays, 42 bases, in frame from base 1. The time point label on this specimen signifies: baseline before first vaccination. Samples from vaccinated people were obtained from the UK trials COV001 and COV002, which included a single-blind randomized controlled phase 2/3 trial of AZD1222 (ChAdOx1 nCoV-19) in healthy adults. For TCRbeta chain sequencing, PBMC samples from trial participants were taken at day 0 and at day 28 after the second dose. Overall study outcomes, separate from this receptor: A significant rise in spike-specific TCR breadth and depth was observed after two AZD1222 doses relative to day 0 and relative to MenACWY recipients. No day 14 peak-response samples were available, so repertoires were characterized only after the peak T cell response. Conclusions about previously exposed vaccinees are limited because only 6 or 7 AZD1222 recipients were SARS-CoV-2 seropositive at baseline. Vaccine-associated CD4 TCRs spanned the whole spike protein, with dominant responses in regions 160-218 and 743-854. Participants were mostly white British and included more females than males, and it was suggested by the authors that clonal diversity may have been underestimated. The 56-69-year group was small, and its depth increase did not reach significance, likely because of low power. Reportedly, almost half of the unique spike-specific TCRs recognized epitopes lying outside the regions that are mutated in the B.1.351 and B.1.1.7 variants.

The CDR3 regions of human TCRbeta chains were analyzed by immunosequencing. In the source study's methods: TCRs in the repertoires were compared against a reference library of SARS-CoV-2-specific TCRs that had been generated with the MIRA antigen-specificity platform. Breadth was defined as the fraction of unique TCRs that were SARS-CoV-2-associated. Depth was defined as the fraction of total T cells that were SARS-CoV-2-associated. Using the MIRA data, each spike-specific TCR was mapped to the spike region that the TCR reacts to and placed in a CD4 or CD8 class. Log10-transformed breadth and depth values were compared by one-way ANOVA with Sidak's multiple comparisons tests. TCRdb retrieved this table from immuneACCESS and kept in-frame rearrangements only. Not all clones are present; in checked studies, unresolved V genes account for under half, and no reason is known for the remainder. V and J calls and clone size follow that table, whereas D and trimming were derived from the DNA. The sample table holds 150,000 or so clones, of which roughly nine tenths were seen once. Clones ranked in the top ten supply 18% of the sample.

In the case of this clone: The target of this receptor is not known. Base qualities are missing; no much larger clone stands one base away.

Sample: peripheral blood, taken on day 0 of AZD1222 vaccination. This receptor chain uses TRBV24-1 and TRBJ1-5; confidence is insufficient to name the D gene. The source of this sequence is an adult in good health. CDR3 sequence: CATSDFQDPQPQHF. In nucleotides, the sequence is TGTGCCACCAGTGATTTCCAGGATCCACAGCCCCAGCATTTT.